This T cell receptor beta chain was documented in a study of vaccination and CD4 T cells after COVID-19. On the study more broadly: Median draw time for post-COVID samples was 101 days post-diagnosis (range 35 to 161).

Germline CDR1 reads DFQATT; CDR2 reads SNEGSKA (reference sequence). This CDR3 is 14 amino acids long. The junction had 4 bases not matched to a gene; V was cut back by 6 bases and J by 4 bases. The treatment here: approximately nine-day PBMC culture with coronavirus spike peptide pools or control peptides (ViraFEST assay). Notes on this clonotype: Its antigen remains unknown.

Cultured CD4+ T cell DNA was sequenced using the Oncomine TCR Beta short-read assay. TCRdb re-derived calls from the PCR reads in MiXCR, one entry per CDR3 protein. The sample consists of roughly 7,700 distinct CDR3 sequences, approximately 60% of them appearing once. The source is a human donor who had recovered from COVID-19. Specimen: CD4+ T cells from blood, cultured in vitro. The chain uses TRBV20-1 and TRBJ2-7; 15 nucleotides align to TRBD2. The CDR3 DNA follows: TGCAGTGCCGGGACTAGCGGGGGGTCATACGAGCAGTACTTC. Protein product: CSAGTSGGSYEQYF.